This T cell receptor beta chain was identified in a study of blood T cell repertoires in COVID-19. Study at large: The analysed material was cDNA or gDNA that came from T cells, B-cell-depleted T cells, or PBMCs.

Original processing methods: Reference gene primer amplification gave nucleated cell count estimates. Sequencing used immunoSEQ multiplex PCR; TCRdb keeps in-frame clones, though not all of them. V and J calls and clone size follow that table, whereas D and trimming were derived from the DNA. The repertoire holds some 220,000 clones, with 80% as singletons. Per the germline V gene, CDR1 is MGHDK and CDR2 is SYGVNS. This CDR3 has 15 amino acids. V was shortened by 4 bases and J by 7 bases, with 17 bases between the two germline ends. The V and J genes are TRBV25-1 and TRBJ1-5, with D possibly matching TRBD1 (5 bases). The origin of this receptor is a woman in her 70s with acute or convalescent COVID-19. Sequenced: peripheral blood. For the CDR3, the DNA is TGTGCCAGCAGTGTGGGCGGGGCGATAAGGCAGCCCCAGCATTTT. It specifies CASSVGGAIRQPQHF.